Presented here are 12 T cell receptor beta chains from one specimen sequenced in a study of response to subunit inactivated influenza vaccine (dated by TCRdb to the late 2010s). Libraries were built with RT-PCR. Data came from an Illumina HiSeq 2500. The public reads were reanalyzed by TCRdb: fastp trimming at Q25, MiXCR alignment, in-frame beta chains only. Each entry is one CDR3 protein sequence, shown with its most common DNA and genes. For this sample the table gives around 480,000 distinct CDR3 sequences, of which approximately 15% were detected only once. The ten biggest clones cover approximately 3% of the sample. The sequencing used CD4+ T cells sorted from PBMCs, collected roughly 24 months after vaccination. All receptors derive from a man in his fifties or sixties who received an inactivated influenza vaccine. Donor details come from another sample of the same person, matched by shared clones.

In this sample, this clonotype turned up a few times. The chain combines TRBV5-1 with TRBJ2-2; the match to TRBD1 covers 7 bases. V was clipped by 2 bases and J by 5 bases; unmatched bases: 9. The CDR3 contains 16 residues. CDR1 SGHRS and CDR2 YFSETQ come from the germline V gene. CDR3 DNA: TGCGCCAGCAGCTTTAAAGGGGGCTTCGGGACCGGGGAGCTGTTTTTT. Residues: CASSFKGGFGTGELFF.

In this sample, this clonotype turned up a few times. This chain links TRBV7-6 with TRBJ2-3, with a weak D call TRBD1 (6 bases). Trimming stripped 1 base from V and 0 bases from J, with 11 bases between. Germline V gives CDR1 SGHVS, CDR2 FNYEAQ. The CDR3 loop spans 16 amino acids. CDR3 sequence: CASSLGQVPSTDTQYF. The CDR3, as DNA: TGTGCCAGCAGCTTAGGACAGGTCCCTAGCACAGATACGCAGTATTTT.

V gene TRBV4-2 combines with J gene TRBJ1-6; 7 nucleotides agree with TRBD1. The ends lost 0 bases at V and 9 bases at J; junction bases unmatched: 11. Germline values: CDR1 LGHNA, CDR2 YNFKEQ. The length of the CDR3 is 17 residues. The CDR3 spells CASSQEPHRGVSSPLHF. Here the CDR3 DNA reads TGTGCCAGCAGCCAAGAACCCCACAGGGGAGTGAGTTCACCCCTCCACTTT.

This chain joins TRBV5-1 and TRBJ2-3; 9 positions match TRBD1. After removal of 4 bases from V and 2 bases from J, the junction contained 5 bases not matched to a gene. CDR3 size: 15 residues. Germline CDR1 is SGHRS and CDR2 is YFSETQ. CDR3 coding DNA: TGCGCCAGCAGCACCGGGACAGGGACCACAGATACGCAGTATTTT. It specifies CASSTGTGTTDTQYF. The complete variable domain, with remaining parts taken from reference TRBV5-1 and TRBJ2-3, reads KAGVTQTPRYLIKTRGQQVTLSCSPISGHRSVSWYQQTPGQGLQFLFEYFSETQRNKGNFPGRFSGRQFSNSRSEMNVSTLELGDSALYLCASSTGTGTTDTQYFGPGTRLTVL.

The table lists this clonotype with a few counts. Here the CDR3 DNA reads TGTGCCAGTGGACAGGGGGAATACAATGAGCAGTTCTTC. Its translation is CASGQGEYNEQFF. The chain combines TRBV2 with TRBJ2-1; 10 bases fit TRBD1. CDR1 and CDR2 from the germline V gene are SNHLY and FYNNEI. V lost 9 bases and J lost 4; bases outside the gene matches: 3. The CDR3 covers 13 residues.

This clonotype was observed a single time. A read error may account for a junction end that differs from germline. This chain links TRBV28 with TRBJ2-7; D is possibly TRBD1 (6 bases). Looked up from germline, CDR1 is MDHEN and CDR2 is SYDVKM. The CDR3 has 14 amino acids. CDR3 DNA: TGTGCCAGCAGAAACAGGGAAGGGTCCTGCGAGCAGTACTTC. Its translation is CASRNREGSCEQYF. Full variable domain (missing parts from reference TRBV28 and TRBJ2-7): DVKVTQSSRYLVKRTGEKVFLECVQDMDHENMFWYRQDPGLGLRLIYFSYDVKMKEKGDIPEGYSVSREKKERFSLILESASTNQTSMYLCASRNREGSCEQYFGPGTRLTVT.

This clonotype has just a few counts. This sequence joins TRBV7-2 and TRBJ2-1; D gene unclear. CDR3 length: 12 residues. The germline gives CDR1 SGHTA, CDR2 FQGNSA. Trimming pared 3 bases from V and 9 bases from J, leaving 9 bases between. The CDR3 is CASSFWVSEQFF. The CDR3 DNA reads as TGTGCCAGCAGCTTTTGGGTGAGTGAGCAGTTCTTC.

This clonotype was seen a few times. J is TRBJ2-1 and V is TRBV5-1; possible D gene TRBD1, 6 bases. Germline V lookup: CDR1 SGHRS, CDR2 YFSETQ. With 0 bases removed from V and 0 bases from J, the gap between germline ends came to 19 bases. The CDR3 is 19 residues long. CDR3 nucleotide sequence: TGCGCCAGCAGCTTGGTGGGTGTATTGAGAGGGGGCTCCTACAATGAGCAGTTCTTC. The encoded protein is CASSLVGVLRGGSYNEQFF.

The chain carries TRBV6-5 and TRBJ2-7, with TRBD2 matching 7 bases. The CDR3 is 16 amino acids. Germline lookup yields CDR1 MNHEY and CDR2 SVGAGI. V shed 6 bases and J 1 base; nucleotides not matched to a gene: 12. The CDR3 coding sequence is TGTGCCAGCAGATTCCTCCCCAACGGGGGGTCCTACGAGCAGTACTTC. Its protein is CASRFLPNGGSYEQYF.

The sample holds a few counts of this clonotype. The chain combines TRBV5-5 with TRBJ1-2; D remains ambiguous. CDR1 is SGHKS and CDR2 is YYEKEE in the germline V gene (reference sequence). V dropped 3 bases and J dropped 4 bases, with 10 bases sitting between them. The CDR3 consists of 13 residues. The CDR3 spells CASSSDLGYGYTF. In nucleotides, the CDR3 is TGTGCCAGCAGCTCAGATTTAGGCTATGGCTACACCTTC.

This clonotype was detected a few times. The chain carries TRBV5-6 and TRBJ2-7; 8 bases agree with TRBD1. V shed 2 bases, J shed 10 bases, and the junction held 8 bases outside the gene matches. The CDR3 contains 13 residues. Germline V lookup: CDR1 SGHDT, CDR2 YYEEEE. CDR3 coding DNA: TGTGCCAGCAGCTTAGGGACAGGCGCTTTACAGTACTTC. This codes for CASSLGTGALQYF.

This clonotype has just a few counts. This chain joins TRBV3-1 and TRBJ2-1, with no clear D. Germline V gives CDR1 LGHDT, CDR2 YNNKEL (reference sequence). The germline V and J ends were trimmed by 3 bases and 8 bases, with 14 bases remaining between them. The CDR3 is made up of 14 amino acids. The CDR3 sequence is CASSHTPVSYEQFF. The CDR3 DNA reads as TGTGCCAGCAGCCACACCCCGGTTAGCTATGAGCAGTTCTTC.